Below, 19 T cell receptor beta chains from the same sample are listed, as sequenced in a study of breast tumors, draining lymph nodes, adjacent tissues. One entry per CDR3 protein, called by TCRdb with MiXCR from the multiplex PCR reads. Here the sample spans 150,000 to 200,000 distinct CDR3 sequences, around 35% being singletons. Samples came from axillary lymph nodes draining the breast cancer. The sequencing input was axillary lymph node tissue. The receptor source for this set is a female donor with breast cancer. Some clones in this sample may be carry-over from other donors' samples.

This clonotype has ten or more counts. The CDR3 region is CASSTGRSVNGYTF. CDR3 DNA: TGTGCCAGCAGCACAGGAAGGTCCGTTAATGGCTACACCTTC. The V gene is TRBV9, the J gene TRBJ1-2; a weak D match, TRBD1 (5 bases). V was trimmed by 4 bases and J by 6 bases, leaving 16 bases between them. The CDR3 contains 14 residues. CDR1 is SGDLS, CDR2 YYNGEE, per germline.

This clonotype showed up just a few times. This CDR3 is missing its conserved last phenylalanine or tryptophan, likely due to a read error. It is unclear where the CDR3 begins or ends on the DNA, so no DNA is shown, and the CDR3 is as TCRdb lists it. The chain is built from TRBV9 and TRBJ2-7; the table's D gene call, TRBD2, was not cross checked with the DNA. The CDR3 comprises 14 residues, both ends counted. CDR1 SGDLS and CDR2 YYNGEE come from the germline V gene. The CDR3 loop reads CASSVAPSGSEQSL.

This clonotype was observed at least ten times. The V and J genes are TRBV3-1 and TRBJ2-7; 9 bases align to TRBD1. This CDR3 comprises 14 residues. Trimming at V came to 7 bases and at J to 4 bases, leaving 8 bases not matched to a gene. Germline loops: CDR1 LGHDT, CDR2 YNNKEL (reference sequence). The CDR3 region has the DNA TGTGCCAGCAAATTAACAGGGGGCGGTTACGAGCAGTACTTC. Residues: CASKLTGGGYEQYF.

CDR3 coding DNA: TGCGCCAGCAGCCAAGAACGGGCCTACAATGAGCAGTATTTT. Residues: CASSQERAYNEQYF. The chain links TRBV4-3 to TRBJ2-3; D is undetermined. This CDR3 has 14 residues. CDR1 and CDR2 (germline): LGHNA, YSLEER. V was shortened by 0 bases and J by 11 bases, with 15 bases between the two germline ends.

In its sample, this clonotype was seen a few times. Likely a read error: the CDR3 ends without its conserved phenylalanine or tryptophan. This rearrangement joins TRBV19 to TRBJ1-5; D is undetermined. Per the germline V gene, CDR1 is LNHDA and CDR2 is SQIVND (reference sequence). This CDR3 comprises 14 residues. The V end was cut by 3 bases, the J end by 5 bases, with 11 bases between. The CDR3 protein is CASSIMGVYQPQHL. The CDR3 bases are TGTGCCAGTAGTATCATGGGAGTCTATCAGCCCCAGCATCTT.

This clonotype has a count of ten or more. The V call is TRBV6-1, the J call TRBJ2-6; TRBD1 matches 9 bases. This CDR3 is 15 amino acids long. Trimming removed 6 bases from V and 0 bases from J; junction bases left unmatched: 0. From germline, CDR1 is MNHNS and CDR2 SASEGT. The CDR3 region is CASRTGGSGANVLTF. The DNA of the CDR3 is TGTGCCAGCAGGACAGGGGGCTCTGGGGCCAACGTCCTGACTTTC.

This clonotype has ten or more counts. The chain is built from TRBV5-4 and TRBJ1-2, with D possibly TRBD1 on 5 matching bases. Trimming pared 4 bases from V and 0 bases from J, leaving 13 bases between. Germline lookup yields CDR1 SGHNT and CDR2 YYREEE (reference sequence). This CDR3 spans 15 amino acids. CDR3 DNA: TGTGCCAGCAGCGCCTGGGACGGTGCTAACTATGGCTACACCTTC. Protein: CASSAWDGANYGYTF.

This clonotype appeared many times. This chain connects TRBV10-1 to TRBJ2-3; D possibly corresponds to TRBD2 (6 bases). This CDR3 has 17 residues. V lost 2 bases to trimming and J lost 1 base, with 16 bases between them. CDR1 and CDR2 (germline): WNHNN, SYGVQD (reference sequence). CDR3 nucleotide sequence: TGCGCCAGCAGTGAGACGAGGAGGGACCCGCGCACAGATACGCAGTATTTT. This sequence encodes CASSETRRDPRTDTQYF.

Ten or more counts support this clonotype. The chain is built from TRBV5-1 and TRBJ2-7; TRBD1 or TRBD2 may be the D gene (5 bases each). Trimming left V 0 bases short and J 2 bases short, with 12 bases between. Per the germline V gene, CDR1 is SGHRS and CDR2 is YFSETQ. This CDR3 has 15 amino acids. DNA for the CDR3: TGCGCCAGCAGCTTGGGGGGGAGATCGGCCTACGAGCAGTACTTC. This translates into CASSLGGRSAYEQYF.

This clonotype has a handful of counts. Since a much larger clone is just one base distant, this may be a read error. V and J are TRBV20-1 and TRBJ1-5, with a weak D call TRBD1 (6 bases). The CDR3 is made up of 15 amino acids. V lost 2 bases and J 6 bases, leaving 17 bases between the germline ends. CDR1 DFQATT and CDR2 SNEGSKA come from the germline V gene (reference sequence). The chain's CDR3 is CSARSSTGSAQPQHF. Written as DNA, the CDR3 is TGCAGTGCTAGATCTAGTACAGGGTCAGCTCAGCCCCAGCATTTT.

The rearrangement uses TRBV20-1 and TRBJ1-1, with 10 bases that match TRBD1. CDR3 size: 12 residues. CDR1 and CDR2 from the germline V gene are DFQATT and SNEGSKA (reference sequence). V dropped 4 bases and J dropped 10; count of bases not matched to a gene: 6. Written as DNA, the CDR3 is TGCAGTGCTACCTACCGGGACAGGGGAGCTTTCTTT. Residues: CSATYRDRGAFF.

Of note for this clonotype: A much larger clonotype is one base distant, so this may be a read error. This chain connects TRBV7-8 to TRBJ1-2, with a possible D match to TRBD1 (5 bases). Germline values: CDR1 SGHVS, CDR2 FQNEAQ. This CDR3 has 15 residues. The DNA for the CDR3 is TGTGCCAGCAGCTTAGAAGGGCGAGGACGTAGGGGCTACCCCTTC. Translating gives CASSLEGRGRRGYPF.

This clonotype was seen at least ten times. This rearrangement joins TRBV9 to TRBJ2-3, with D hard to call. The V gene's germline CDR1 is SGDLS and CDR2 YYNGEE. Between the trimmed V and J ends, which lost 0 bases and 6 bases, there was a span of 17 bases. The CDR3 is 16 residues long. The chain's CDR3 is CASSVVSSWMGDTQYF. DNA for the CDR3: TGTGCCAGCAGCGTAGTTAGCTCCTGGATGGGGGATACGCAGTATTTT.

A word on this clonotype: A read error is possible here, since a much larger clone lies one base away. V gene TRBV5-8 combines with J gene TRBJ2-1; a possible D gene is TRBD2 (6 bases). From germline, CDR1 is SGHTS and CDR2 YDEGEE. This CDR3 has 13 amino acids. V lost 4 bases, J lost 7 bases, and 12 bases lay in between. CDR3 nucleotides: TGTGCCAGCAGCCCGGGACTTCCAAATGAGCAGTTCTTC. Its translation is CASSPGLPNEQFF.

The chain joins TRBV12-3 or TRBV12-4 to TRBJ2-6; a possible D gene is TRBD1 (6 bases). The CDR3 spans 16 residues. V was pared by 3 bases and J by 1 base, with 10 bases between. Written as DNA, the CDR3 is TGTGCCAGCAGTTTTTTGCAGGGGTCTGGGGCCAACGTCCTGACTTTC. Its translation is CASSFLQGSGANVLTF.

This clonotype was observed a handful of times. Given a much more abundant clone one base away, this may be a read error. V gene TRBV5-5 combines with J gene TRBJ2-1; D is possibly TRBD2 (5 bases). Per germline, CDR1 SGHKS and CDR2 YYEKEE (reference sequence). V lost 0 bases, J lost 8 bases, and 18 bases lay in between. The CDR3 consists of 16 residues. CDR3 in amino acids: CASSLAPARASDEQFF. Written as DNA, the CDR3 is TGTGCCAGCAGCTTGGCCCCCGCGAGGGCCTCGGATGAGCAGTTCTTC.

This clonotype was observed many times. DNA for the CDR3: TGTGCCACCAGTGAAAATGGGCAGGGGGGCCTCTACGAGCAGTACTTC. As protein: CATSENGQGGLYEQYF. The chain uses TRBV24-1 and TRBJ2-7, with a possible D match to TRBD1 (7 bases). Per the germline V gene, CDR1 is KGHDR and CDR2 is SFDVKD. V lost 4 bases to trimming and J lost 3 bases, with 18 bases between them. The CDR3 length is 16 residues.

The rearrangement joins TRBV10-3 to TRBJ2-2; maybe TRBD2 (5 bases). CDR1 is ENHRY, CDR2 SYGVKD, per germline. Deletions cut 5 bases from V and 4 bases from J, with 20 bases between. The CDR3 has 17 amino acids. The CDR3 nucleotides read TGTGCCATCAGTACCATCAGTGAGGGCGGCAGCACCGGGGAGCTGTTTTTT. It codes for CAISTISEGGSTGELFF.

The sample holds many counts of this clonotype. The chain combines TRBV7-3 with TRBJ1-5; D is unresolved. The CDR3 has 13 amino acids. V was pared by 3 bases and J by 3 bases, with 6 bases between. Germline V gives CDR1 SGHTA, CDR2 FQGTGA. The CDR3 sequence is CASSFGPNQPQHF. The DNA of the CDR3 is TGTGCCAGCAGCTTTGGACCCAATCAGCCCCAGCATTTT.